This T cell receptor beta chain was recovered during a study of cytomegalovirus exposure and HLA in healthy donors. There are 14 residues in the CDR3. V shed 0 bases, J shed 11 bases, and the junction held 8 bases outside the gene matches. Germline V CDR1 and CDR2: LGHNA, YNFKEQ. With 60 Vbeta and 13 Jbeta primers, the PCR was carried out. Produced via immunoSEQ multiplex PCR; TCRdb's table is partial and in-frame only. The sample has some 140,000 clones, 72% seen once. Details on this clone: Its antigen is as yet unknown.

General study findings and limits: In a later analysis, a missense DCLRE1C variant was linked to TCR beta V- and J-gene trimming.

The receptor was derived from a man in his forties or fifties in good health and CMV-seropositive. V gene TRBV4-2 combines with J gene TRBJ1-1; TRBD1 agrees at 8 bases. Sample: PBMCs. The CDR3 region is CASSQDGGTGGAFF. The CDR3 coding sequence is TGTGCCAGCAGCCAAGATGGGGGTACAGGGGGGGCTTTCTTT.